These 18 T cell receptor beta chains came from one sample sequenced in a study of regulatory T cells. Findings of the study overall: In CD3G-deficient patients, conventional CD4+ T cells were enriched for hydrophobic CDR3 residues at positions 6 and 7.

No antigen has been identified for these receptors. Amplification used 52 TRBV primers and 13 TRBJ primers. Sequencing used immunoSEQ multiplex PCR; TCRdb keeps in-frame clones, though not all of them. Counted here are 30,000 to 40,000 clones, about 89% occurring once; the ten biggest clones make up 2% to 3%. Material for sequencing was conventional CD4+ T cells sorted from blood. All receptors come from a person aged 18-35 years with CD3G deficiency.

The gene calls are TRBV6-5 and TRBJ1-6; possibly TRBD1 for D (6 bases). V was trimmed by 6 bases and J by 10 bases, leaving 16 bases between them. CDR1 and CDR2 (germline): MNHEY, SVGAGI. The CDR3 is 14 amino acids. The CDR3 loop reads CASSRASGVSPLHF. The CDR3 DNA is TGTGCCAGCAGCCGGGCGTCAGGGGTGTCACCCCTCCACTTT.

The CDR3 DNA sequence: TGCGCCAGCAGCCAACTCGGGGCGGAGGCTAGTGGTGGCTACACCTTC. Amino acids: CASSQLGAEASGGYTF. The J gene is TRBJ1-2, the V gene TRBV5-1, with D maybe TRBD1 (5 bases). This CDR3 has 16 residues. V was pared by 4 bases and J by 7 bases, with 23 bases between. Germline V CDR1 and CDR2: SGHRS, YFSETQ.

This chain joins TRBV28 and TRBJ2-1; D possibly uses TRBD1 or TRBD2 (5 bases each). This CDR3 has 12 residues. Germline CDR1 reads MDHEN; CDR2 reads SYDVKM. V gave up 5 bases and J gave up 7 bases, with 9 bases separating them. The CDR3 coding sequence is TGTGCCAGCAGTCCATGGGGGAATGAGCAGTTCTTC. Translated: CASSPWGNEQFF.

The chain carries TRBV6-1 and TRBJ1-6; possibly TRBD1 for D (6 bases). This CDR3 comprises 14 residues. Trimming took 6 bases from V and 6 from J, leaving 12 bases between them. Germline V gene sequence: CDR1 MNHNS, CDR2 SASEGT. CDR3 sequence reads: CASRFRGGNSPLHF. DNA of the CDR3: TGTGCCAGCAGGTTCAGGGGCGGTAATTCACCCCTCCACTTT.

The gene calls are TRBV30 and TRBJ1-6; TRBD1 aligns across 8 bases. Germline loops: CDR1 GTSNPN, CDR2 SVGIG (reference sequence). CDR3 size: 16 residues. With V trimmed by 5 bases and J by 5 bases, 11 bases remained unmatched. CDR3 DNA: TGTGCCTGGGGCTCCGCGGAGGGACAGGATAATTCACCCCTCCACTTT. Encoded protein: CAWGSAEGQDNSPLHF.

The chain combines TRBV6-6 with TRBJ2-6; no clear D. This CDR3 is built from 14 residues. The germline V and J ends were trimmed by 5 bases and 0 bases, with 5 bases remaining between them. Germline values: CDR1 MNHNY, CDR2 SVGAGI (reference sequence). The CDR3 spells CASSGPSGANVLTF. CDR3 sequence (DNA): TGTGCCAGCAGTGGCCCCTCTGGGGCCAACGTCCTGACTTTC.

The rearrangement joins TRBV28 to TRBJ2-1; 7 nucleotides agree with TRBD1. J was trimmed by 10 bases and V by 6 bases; bases with no gene match: 9. The CDR3 contains 13 residues. The V gene's germline CDR1 is MDHEN and CDR2 SYDVKM. CDR3 sequence (DNA): TGTGCCAGCAGACTAGGGGGCCATGGGGAGCAGTTCTTC. Its translation: CASRLGGHGEQFF.

The gene calls are TRBV18 and TRBJ2-5, with D possibly called TRBD1 or TRBD2 (5 bases each). The V end was cut by 3 bases, the J end by 4 bases, with 9 bases between. This CDR3 contains 13 residues. Germline CDR1 reads KGHSH; CDR2 reads LQKENI. CDR3 amino acids: CASSPGAIETQYF. CDR3 bases: TGTGCCAGCTCACCCGGGGCTATAGAGACCCAGTACTTC.

The chain links TRBV19 to TRBJ2-1; 8 bases agree with TRBD2. After removal of 3 bases from V and 7 bases from J, the junction contained 8 bases not matched to a gene. Germline V gives CDR1 LNHDA, CDR2 SQIVND (reference sequence). There are 15 residues in the CDR3. For the CDR3, the DNA is TGTGCCAGTAGTATCGACGGGAGGGCCACAAATGAGCAGTTCTTC. As protein: CASSIDGRATNEQFF.

The J gene is TRBJ2-3, the V gene TRBV25-1, with D possibly TRBD2 on 5 matching bases. The CDR3 covers 14 residues. The germline V gene has CDR1 MGHDK and CDR2 SYGVNS. V lost 2 bases and J 4 bases, leaving 10 bases between the germline ends. As DNA, the CDR3 is TGTGCCAGCAGTGAAGGGCGGGCCCCAGATACGCAGTATTTT. This gives the protein CASSEGRAPDTQYF.

The V call is TRBV10-3, the J call TRBJ2-7, with D perhaps being TRBD1 or TRBD2 (6 bases each). The CDR3 sequence is 14 residues long. Germline V gene sequence: CDR1 ENHRY, CDR2 SYGVKD. The V and J ends lost 10 bases and 5 bases respectively, with 21 bases between them. The DNA of the CDR3 is TGTGCCACTGGGACTTCTCAGGGGAGCCACGAGCAGTACTTC. Translating it yields CATGTSQGSHEQYF.

The rearrangement joins TRBV7-9 to TRBJ2-7; tentatively, D is TRBD1 or TRBD2 (5 bases each). The CDR3 consists of 15 residues. The ends were cut back, 5 bases at V and 0 bases at J, with 14 bases in the middle. Germline assignment: CDR1 SEHNR and CDR2 FQNEAQ (reference sequence). This CDR3 reads CASSRFRDGSYEQYF. DNA for the CDR3: TGTGCCAGCAGCCGATTCCGGGACGGCTCCTACGAGCAGTACTTC.

The chain links TRBV7-9 to TRBJ1-4; tentatively, D is TRBD1 (6 bases). Looked up from germline, CDR1 is SEHNR and CDR2 is FQNEAQ (reference sequence). CDR3 length equals 14 residues. V lost 2 bases, J lost 7 bases, and 11 bases lay in between. This CDR3 reads CASSLSGTPEKLFF. CDR3 in DNA: TGTGCCAGCAGCTTATCAGGGACACCTGAAAAACTGTTTTTT.

The chain uses TRBV12-5 and TRBJ1-1, with D maybe TRBD1 (6 bases). Germline CDR1 LGHNT, CDR2 FRNRAP. V gave up 1 base and J gave up 4 bases, with 10 bases separating them. This CDR3 is 14 amino acids long. The CDR3 bases are TGTGCTAGTGGTTTGGACGAAGGGGGCACTGAAGCTTTCTTT. Its protein product is CASGLDEGGTEAFF.

The chain is built from TRBV28 and TRBJ2-3, with 12 bases that match TRBD1. Germline V gene lookup returns CDR1 MDHEN and CDR2 SYDVKM. J gave up 5 bases and V 3 bases, and 6 bases lay outside the gene matches. This CDR3 region has 16 residues. The chain's CDR3 is CASSFSGQGARDTQYF. CDR3 DNA sequence: TGTGCCAGCAGTTTTTCGGGACAGGGGGCTAGAGATACGCAGTATTTT.

V is TRBV6-1 and J is TRBJ2-6; D is unresolved. The CDR3 contains 15 residues. Deletions cut 7 bases from V and 2 bases from J, with 12 bases between. The V gene's germline CDR1 is MNHNS and CDR2 SASEGT. The DNA for the CDR3 is TGTGCCAGCAACCCGGACGGGCCTGGGGCCAACGTCCTGACTTTC. This gives the protein CASNPDGPGANVLTF.

The chain carries TRBV6-1 and TRBJ2-1; D ambiguous. Between the trimmed V and J ends, which lost 7 bases and 6 bases, there was a span of 16 bases. The CDR3 consists of 14 residues. Germline V CDR1 and CDR2: MNHNS, SASEGT. The CDR3 coding sequence is TGTGCCAGCACAAGGCAGGCCGGGCCCAATGAGCAGTTCTTC. Encoded protein: CASTRQAGPNEQFF.

This chain links TRBV28 with TRBJ1-1; D unresolved. The CDR3 is 15 residues long. The V gene lost 5 bases and the J gene lost 1 base, with 14 bases spanning the gap. CDR1 is MDHEN, CDR2 SYDVKM, per germline. The CDR3 coding sequence is TGTGCCAGCAGTACTCCCACGGTTGGGAACACTGAAGCTTTCTTT. Translated, it gives CASSTPTVGNTEAFF.